The count of the clone carrying this TCR beta chain is one. The data were obtained in a study of blood T cell repertoires in COVID-19. Across the whole study: The United States, Italy and Spain supplied acute and convalescent COVID-19 samples. T cells, B-cell-depleted T cells, or PBMCs supplied cDNA or gDNA.

CDR3 length: 14 residues. V was clipped by 6 bases and J by 8 bases; unmatched bases: 10. Germline CDR1 KGHDR, CDR2 SFDVKD. Per the study methods: Estimation of nucleated cell counts relied on the amplification of reference gene primers. Profiling relied on immunoSEQ multiplex PCR, and the TCRdb table lists in-frame clones only, not all of them. V and J calls and clone size are those listed in that table; D and trimming were worked out from the DNA. The data contain tens of thousands of clones, approximately 84% of them singletons. The sequencing sample was made of peripheral blood. This clonotype originated in a human donor in a cohort sampled during active COVID-19. The V call is TRBV24-1, the J call TRBJ1-2, with 8 nucleotides matching TRBD1. This CDR3 reads CATSRGQETGGYTF. In DNA, the CDR3 is TGTGCCACCAGTCGGGGACAGGAAACGGGAGGCTACACCTTC.